This T cell receptor (beta chain) comes out of a study of CD8 T cells in Susac syndrome (dated by TCRdb to the late 2010s). A note on the overall study: Of the Susac syndrome patients who were sequenced, about 6 had clinically active disease and roughly eight were in clinical remission. At the time of blood withdrawal, Susac syndrome patients were either therapy-naive, taking corticosteroids (with some also receiving IVIg), or on IVIg alone. Whether CD8+ T cell activation and differentiation in Susac syndrome was antigen driven was tested using repertoire sequencing. The clonality of the CD8+ T cell repertoire was compared across about a dozen healthy donors, some 14 Susac syndrome patients and about 16 multiple sclerosis patients. Here is what the overall study found, with its caveats: The TCR sequencing and HLA analysis was acknowledged to have included a relatively small number of individuals. CD8+ repertoires in Susac syndrome showed clonal expansion, which was highest in CD8+ TEMRA cells and was greater in clinically active patients than in remitting patients. Looking at Susac-specific public clones, the researchers identified sixteen in the total CD8+ repertoire and a few in the CD8+ TEMRA repertoire.

Of note for this clonotype: Its antigen target is currently unknown. No base qualities exist here, and no much larger clone lies one base off it.

CDR1 and CDR2 (LNHDA, SQIVND) derive from the germline V gene (reference sequence). The CDR3 starts with the cysteine, ends with the phenylalanine, and has 14 residues. Only CDR3 DNA is held: 42 bases, read in frame from base 1. Trimming removed 7 bases from V and 1 base from J, leaving 13 bases between the germline ends. Peripheral blood CD8+ and CD4+ T cells from healthy donors, Susac syndrome patients and multiple sclerosis patients were profiled by high-throughput TCR beta sequencing. The Susac syndrome patients fulfilled recently defined diagnostic criteria for definite or probable disease. Bulk CD8+ and CD4+ T cells were purified magnetically by negative isolation, whereas CD8+ TEMRA cells were enriched by FACS. Blood was collected in EDTA tubes and processed within 24 hours, with PBMCs isolated through density gradient centrifugation. PBMCs intended for TCR sequencing were cryopreserved in liquid nitrogen and thawed later in a water bath at 37 degrees C. The sorted or isolated CD4+, CD8+ and CD8+ TEMRA cells had a purity of 90% or higher.

RNA was extracted using the RNeasy kit, and roughly 0.45 to 1 ug of the RNA was reverse transcribed with random hexamers. The immunoSEQ multiplex PCR assay, covering 54 Vbeta and 13 Jbeta segments, was used to amplify TCR beta CDR3 regions. To correct PCR amplification bias, a synthetic template baseline was used for both primer optimization and computational correction. Concerning the study's data processing: Reads were annotated to V, D and J genes per IMGT and analyzed with immunoSEQ Analyzer, keeping only productive sequences. Clonality was computed as one minus Shannon entropy normalized by log2 of the number of productive unique sequences. For each patient and control, public and private clones were evaluated within the 100 most prevalent clones. A clone was defined as Susac-specific if it was absent from the healthy and MS cohorts, from 1052 published viral clones and from other ImmuneACCESS disease sequences. TCRdb reworked the public reads: Q25 trimming with fastp, MiXCR clone assembly, productive beta chains retained. Merged by CDR3 protein, the rows form single entries marked with the most common genes and DNA. What appears here as the V and J calls and clone size reflects TCRdb's work, not the paper's. The sample records 75,000 to 95,000 distinct CDR3 sequences, approximately 96% of which are singletons. The ten most abundant clones make up about 0.65% of the sample.

The receptor was derived from a human donor with Susac syndrome. The chain employs TRBV19 and TRBJ1-1; the D gene is possibly TRBD1, with 5 bases matching. Sequenced input: CD8+ T cells from PBMCs. Here the CDR3 is given as CASTPTVTNTEAFF. The nucleotides read TGTGCCAGTACCCCGACAGTTACGAACACTGAAGCTTTCTTT.